This TCR beta chain comes out of a study of T-cell reconstitution after alpha-beta-depleted transplantation in children. This clonotype has a count of ten or more. Its target is not known. Preparation of the TCRbeta library was carried out with unique molecular identifiers. Via MiXCR, TCRdb re-called the PCR reads, giving one row per CDR3 protein. This table has some 200,000 distinct CDR3 sequences, 11% appearing once. Germline loops: CDR1 LGHDT, CDR2 YNNKEL (reference sequence). The CDR3 spans 15 residues. Trimming cost V 2 bases and J 4 bases, with 14 bases left between them. Points from the study as a whole: Where alpha-beta T cells came from about two months after transplant was reportedly several hundred expanded graft clones.

The sequence derives from a child less than two years old with acute myeloid leukemia, due to receive a stem cell transplant. The sample here was PBMCs, taken before TCRalphabeta/CD19-depleted stem cell transplant. The chain recombines TRBV3-1 with TRBJ1-2; D is undetermined. The CDR3 nucleotides read TGTGCCAGCAGCCAACTGTCGCAGTCTCTCTATGGCTACACCTTC. Translation gives CASSQLSQSLYGYTF.